A selection of T cell receptor beta chains follows, all from one sample in a study of T cells in localized non-small cell lung cancer. The assay was immunoSEQ multiplex PCR, and TCRdb's table has in-frame clones only and misses some. Altogether some 2,000 clones are present, roughly 22% being singletons, with the ten largest covering 7.5% to 8.5%. The sample in question was lung tumor tissue, obtained before any cancer treatment. The receptors stem from a woman aged 35 to 69 with stage I lung adenocarcinoma. The CDR3 runs from the conserved cysteine through the conserved F or W. A D gene is named only where the DNA matches it firmly. Rows give clone size only sometimes, using once, few, many, or a class for an expanded clone.

>medium-sized|TRBJ1-2|.|TRBV11-3
CASSFAGQTNYGYTF
TGTGCCAGCAGCTTCGCTGGACAGACGAACTATGGCTACACCTTC
>.|TRBJ2-2|.|TRBV18
CASSRRETNTGELFF
TGTGCCAGCTCACGCCGGGAAACGAACACCGGGGAGCTGTTTTTT
>.|TRBJ2-1|.|TRBV6-8
CASSNYRVSYNEQFF
TGTGCCAGCAGTAACTACAGGGTTTCATACAATGAGCAGTTCTTC
>medium-sized|TRBJ1-2|TRBD1|TRBV28
CASSRGQGGGYTF
TGTGCCAGCAGTCGGGGACAGGGTGGTGGCTACACCTTC
>few|TRBJ1-3|.|TRBV14
CASSQGLGDSGNTIYF
TGTGCCAGCAGCCAAGGTCTCGGGGACTCTGGAAACACCATATATTTT
>large|TRBJ1-6|.|TRBV18
CASSITAKSDLHF
TGTGCCAGCTCAATAACGGCAAAATCGGACCTCCACTTT
>.|TRBJ1-4|.|TRBV28
CASSLGSGGELFF
TGTGCCAGCAGTTTAGGGTCGGGGGGGGAACTGTTTTTT
>medium-sized|TRBJ1-1|.|TRBV11-3
CASSLFGGPNTEAFF
TGTGCCAGCAGCTTGTTTGGAGGGCCGAACACTGAAGCTTTCTTT
>few|TRBJ2-2|.|TRBV6-7
CASSYFGELFF
TGTGCCAGCAGTTATTTCGGGGAGCTGTTTTTT
>.|TRBJ2-1|.|TRBV19
CASSIWGVEKDEQFF
TGTGCCAGTAGTATCTGGGGGGTAGAGAAAGATGAGCAGTTCTTC
>few|TRBJ2-3|TRBD2|TRBV6-8
CASPPGGGAWGGTDTQYF
TGTGCCAGCCCTCCCGGCGGGGGGGCCTGGGGGGGCACAGATACGCAGTATTTT
>.|TRBJ2-7|TRBD2|TRBV29-1
CSVEGVAGGLTYEQYF
TGCAGCGTTGAAGGGGTAGCGGGGGGTCTAACCTACGAGCAGTACTTC
>.|TRBJ1-1|TRBD1|TRBV19
CASSHPTGGFLEENTEAFF
TGTGCCAGTAGTCACCCGACAGGGGGGTTTCTCGAGGAGAACACTGAAGCTTTCTTT
>.|TRBJ2-5|TRBD2|TRBV29-1
CSVIGSGGAGTQYF
TGCAGCGTAATAGGTAGCGGGGGGGCTGGGACCCAGTACTTC
>.|TRBJ1-5|.|TRBV11-3
CASSLMKGDQPQHF
TGTGCCAGCAGCTTGATGAAAGGGGATCAGCCCCAGCATTTT
>few|TRBJ1-4|.|TRBV9
CASSPGSLSGEKLFF
TGTGCCAGCAGCCCGGGTTCTTTGTCGGGTGAAAAACTGTTTTTT
>few|TRBJ2-7|TRBD2|TRBV11-3
CASSLRLAGTYSYEQYF
TGTGCCAGCAGCTTAAGACTAGCGGGGACCTACTCCTACGAGCAGTACTTC
>.|TRBJ1-2|.|TRBV6-8
CASNPGWGDYGYTF
TGTGCCAGCAACCCCGGGTGGGGGGACTATGGCTACACCTTC
>few|TRBJ2-5|TRBD1|TRBV11-3
CASRRDRGQETQYF
TGTGCCAGCAGGAGAGACAGGGGACAAGAGACCCAGTACTTC
>few|TRBJ1-6|TRBD1|TRBV11-3
CASTPQGQLNSPLHF
TGTGCCAGCACGCCTCAGGGACAGCTTAATTCACCCCTCCACTTT
>.|TRBJ1-1|.|TRBV6-8
CASSEGLLRNTEAFF
TGTGCCAGCAGTGAGGGACTTTTGAGAAACACTGAAGCTTTCTTT
>few|TRBJ2-7|TRBD2|TRBV9
CASSEARGTSGPYEQYF
TGTGCCAGCAGTGAAGCGCGGGGGACTAGCGGACCCTACGAGCAGTACTTC
>once|TRBJ2-5|.|TRBV30
CAWSAGAGTQYF
TGTGCCTGGAGTGCGGGGGCGGGGACCCAGTACTTC
>few|TRBJ2-4|TRBD1|TRBV4-1
CASSRDRGPNPSKNIQYF
TGCGCCAGCAGCCGGGACAGGGGGCCTAACCCCTCCAAAAACATTCAGTACTTC
>.|TRBJ2-5|.|TRBV1
CASSQGSSGGIPETQYF
TGCGCCAGCAGCCAAGGGTCCAGCGGGGGGATCCCAGAGACCCAGTACTTC
>few|TRBJ2-5|.|TRBV11-3
CASSQVGGGGYQETQYF
TGTGCCAGCAGCCAAGTTGGTGGAGGGGGGTACCAAGAGACCCAGTACTTC
>medium-sized|TRBJ2-7|.|TRBV11-3
CASSTGPYRLTYEQYF
TGTGCCAGCAGCACCGGGCCATATCGGCTTACCTACGAGCAGTACTTC
>.|TRBJ1-6|.|TRBV14
CASSLLGNNSPLHF
TGTGCCAGCAGTCTCCTGGGGAATAATTCACCCCTCCACTTT
>.|TRBJ2-1|.|TRBV6-8
CASSAVARGEQFF
TGTGCCAGCAGTGCGGTAGCGCGGGGTGAGCAGTTCTTC
>medium-sized|TRBJ1-2|.|TRBV6-8
CASSWGEGGYTF
TGTGCCAGCAGTTGGGGGGAAGGCGGCTACACCTTC
>.|TRBJ1-1|TRBD1|TRBV5-1
CASSLWGTGLNTEAFF
TGCGCCAGCAGCTTGTGGGGGACAGGACTGAACACTGAAGCTTTCTTT
>medium-sized|TRBJ2-3|.|TRBV6-8
CASSRRGLSTDTQYF
TGTGCCAGCAGTAGAAGGGGCCTGAGCACAGATACGCAGTATTTT
>.|TRBJ2-3|.|TRBV2
CASKLGPGVSTQYF
TGTGCCAGCAAACTAGGGCCCGGAGTGAGTACGCAGTATTTT
>.|TRBJ2-1|TRBD1|TRBV12-5
CASGAGTGLKFF
TGTGCTAGTGGGGCCGGGACAGGCCTTAAGTTCTTC
>.|TRBJ1-5|.|TRBV15
CATSRDLAVHQPQHF
TGTGCCACCAGCAGAGATCTTGCGGTCCATCAGCCCCAGCATTTT
>few|TRBJ2-2|TRBD1|TRBV25-1
CASNDRTGVTGELFF
TGTGCCAGCAATGATCGGACAGGGGTTACCGGGGAGCTGTTTTTT
>.|TRBJ1-4|.|TRBV5-1
CASSSGDANEKLFF
TGCGCCAGCAGCTCGGGGGATGCTAATGAAAAACTGTTTTTT
>few|TRBJ1-6|.|TRBV10-3
CAISESPIGGSPLHF
TGTGCCATCAGTGAGTCACCCATAGGGGGTTCACCCCTCCACTTT
>few|TRBJ2-3|TRBD2|TRBV11-3
CASTLLSGGMTDTQYF
TGTGCCAGCACCCTTCTTAGCGGGGGGATGACAGATACGCAGTATTTT
>few|TRBJ2-1|TRBD2|TRBV11-3
CASSLGLGLAGGFAQFF
TGTGCCAGCAGCTTGGGATTAGGACTAGCGGGGGGATTCGCGCAGTTCTTC
>.|TRBJ1-5|TRBD1|TRBV6-8
CASSNTGQLNQPQHF
TGTGCCAGCAGTAACACGGGACAGCTCAATCAGCCCCAGCATTTT
>few|TRBJ1-1|.|TRBV28
CASSRGISNTEAFF
TGTGCCAGCAGTCGTGGGATATCGAACACTGAAGCTTTCTTT
>.|TRBJ1-1|.|TRBV15
CATSRVPGKASDTEAFF
TGTGCCACCAGCAGAGTTCCAGGAAAGGCATCAGACACTGAAGCTTTCTTT
>few|TRBJ2-2|TRBD1|TRBV6-8
CASKMRTGAGTGELFF
TGTGCCAGCAAAATGAGGACAGGGGCGGGCACCGGGGAGCTGTTTTTT
>few|TRBJ1-1|.|TRBV6-8
CASSPGRTSTEAFF
TGTGCCAGCAGCCCCGGGAGGACGAGCACTGAAGCTTTCTTT
>medium-sized|TRBJ1-2|.|TRBV6-8
CASSFLRIIIQDSYGYTF
TGTGCCAGCAGTTTCCTGCGGATAATTATTCAGGATTCCTATGGCTACACCTTC
>.|TRBJ1-3|TRBD1|TRBV30
CAWSRDSFSNTIYF
TGTGCCTGGAGCCGGGACAGCTTCTCGAACACCATATATTTT
>.|TRBJ2-7|.|TRBV28
CASSPPGQTKPYEQYF
TGTGCCAGCAGTCCCCCAGGACAGACAAAACCCTACGAGCAGTACTTC